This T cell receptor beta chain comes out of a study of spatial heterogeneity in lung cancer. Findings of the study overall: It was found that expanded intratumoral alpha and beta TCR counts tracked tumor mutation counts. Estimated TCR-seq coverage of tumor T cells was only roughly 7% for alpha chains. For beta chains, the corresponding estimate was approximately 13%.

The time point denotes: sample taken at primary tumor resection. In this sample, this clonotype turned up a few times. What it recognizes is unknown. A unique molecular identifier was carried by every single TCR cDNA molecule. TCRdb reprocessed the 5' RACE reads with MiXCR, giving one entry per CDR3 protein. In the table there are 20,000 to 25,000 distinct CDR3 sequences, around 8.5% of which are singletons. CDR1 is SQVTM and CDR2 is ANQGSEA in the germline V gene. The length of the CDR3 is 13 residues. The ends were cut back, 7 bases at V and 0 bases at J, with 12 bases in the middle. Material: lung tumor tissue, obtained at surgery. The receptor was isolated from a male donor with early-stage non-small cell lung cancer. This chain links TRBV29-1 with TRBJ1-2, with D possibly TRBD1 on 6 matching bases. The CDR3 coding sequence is TGCAGCGCTACAGGGACCCCTAACTATGGCTACACCTTC. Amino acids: CSATGTPNYGYTF.